This TCR beta chain came from a study of blood T cell repertoires in COVID-19. Clones were read by immunoSEQ multiplex PCR, and TCRdb kept only the in-frame ones, dropping some. The sample has more than 250,000 clones, more than 85% seen once. This CDR3 contains 15 residues. CDR1 KGHSH and CDR2 LQKENI come from the germline V gene. Trimming shortened V by 0 bases and J by 7 bases, and 12 bases separated the two germline ends. The age range of participants was about 18 to 100 years, with residence in about two dozen US areas. The clonotype originates from a woman between 25 and 40 years old who had recovered from COVID-19. This rearrangement joins TRBV18 to TRBJ1-4, with D maybe TRBD1 (5 bases). Sequenced material: PBMCs or T cells enriched from blood (not recorded which). The CDR3 DNA reads as TGTGCCAGCTCACCACCATCAGGGTATAGTGAAAAACTGTTTTTT. This sequence encodes CASSPPSGYSEKLFF.